This T cell receptor beta chain originates from a study of blood T cell repertoires in COVID-19. As for the study in general: The United States, Italy and Spain were the sources of the acute and convalescent COVID-19 samples.

The cohort comprised adults aged about 18 to 89 years residing in around 25 US areas. Cohort placement rested on clinical history that participants reported themselves. The V and J ends lost 3 bases and 4 bases, in that order; junction bases with no gene match: 5. The CDR3 has 15 residues. Germline V lookup: CDR1 KGHDR, CDR2 SFDVKD. Per the authors' pipeline: Using reference gene primer amplification, nucleated cell counts were estimated. The table came from immunoSEQ multiplex PCR; TCRdb's copy has only in-frame clones and leaves some out. V and J calls plus clone size are reproduced from that table; the DNA served to infer D and trimming. The sample holds roughly 300,000 clones, roughly 93% seen once.

Sequencing input: PBMCs or T cells enriched from blood (not recorded which). The receptor comes from a woman in her thirties or forties with acute COVID-19. This chain uses TRBV24-1 with TRBJ2-1, with 7 bases that match TRBD1. This CDR3 is CATSDPGTDYNEQFF. The CDR3 coding sequence is TGTGCCACCAGTGATCCCGGGACAGATTACAATGAGCAGTTCTTC.